Below are 32 T cell receptor beta chains sequenced from a single sample in a study of T cells expressing NK-cell markers. TCRdb reprocessed the 5' RACE reads, keeping one entry per CDR3 protein, no DNA. This sample's clone table lists 300,000 to 450,000 distinct CDR3 sequences. Sample: blood T cells: a sorted CD56 or NKG2C T cell subset, CD4+ or CD8+ T cells, or bulk PBMC T cells (not recorded which). The receptors derive from a man aged 18-69 years in good health.

V usage is TRBV5-1 and J usage is TRBJ2-7; TCRdb's D call, TRBD2, is unchecked because there is no DNA. The CDR3 consists of 13 residues. Looked up from germline, CDR1 is SGHRS and CDR2 is YFSETQ. CDR3 sequence reads: CASRTSGAYEQYF. The full variable domain, completed using reference TRBV5-1 and TRBJ2-7, is KAGVTQTPRYLIKTRGQQVTLSCSPISGHRSVSWYQQTPGQGLQFLFEYFSETQRNKGNFPGRFSGRQFSNSRSEMNVSTLELGDSALYLCASRTSGAYEQYFGPGTRLTVT.

The chain links TRBV7-9 to TRBJ1-6; TCRdb indicates TRBD1, and absent DNA this call remains unverified. The CDR3 contains 16 residues. The germline V gene has CDR1 SEHNR and CDR2 FQNEAQ (reference sequence). The CDR3 sequence is CASSQTSGTGGSPLHF.

The chain employs TRBV4-2 and TRBJ2-3; there is no DNA to check the TCRdb D call of TRBD2. CDR3 length equals 17 residues. Germline CDR1 and CDR2: LGHNA and YNFKEQ. This CDR3 reads CASSQGTGTRFSDTQYF.

This chain uses TRBV6-1 with TRBJ1-5; TCRdb reports TRBD1, a call that lacks DNA to check it against. There are 15 residues in the CDR3. Per germline, CDR1 MNHNS and CDR2 SASEGT. CDR3 loop: CASRAGTGFNQPQHF.

The CDR3 reads CASSLLGEGVREQYF. This chain joins TRBV27 and TRBJ2-7; TCRdb names TRBD2, which stays unverified in the absence of DNA. Germline V gene lookup returns CDR1 MNHEY and CDR2 SMNVEV (reference sequence). The CDR3 sequence is 15 residues long.

The chain joins TRBV6-1 to TRBJ2-5. The germline V gene has CDR1 MNHNS and CDR2 SASEGT. The CDR3 has 11 residues. CDR3 protein: CASREQETQYF.

V and J are TRBV9 and TRBJ2-7. This CDR3 spans 15 amino acids. CDR1 is SGDLS and CDR2 is YYNGEE in the germline V gene. CDR3 sequence: CASSVVTSYSYEQYF.

This chain connects TRBV6-1 to TRBJ1-1; TCRdb selects TRBD1, and the lack of DNA leaves this call unchecked. The CDR3 extends over 16 amino acids. The germline CDR1 and CDR2 sequences are MNHNS and SASEGT. CDR3 loop: CASNRRGEGLNTEAFF.

This chain joins TRBV11-2 and TRBJ2-6. The germline V gene has CDR1 SGHAT and CDR2 FQNNGV. This CDR3 is 18 amino acids long. The CDR3 reads CASSLVRPTLSGANVLTF. Combining the CDR3 with reference TRBV11-2 and TRBJ2-6 gives the whole variable domain EAGVAQSPRYKIIEKRQSVAFWCNPISGHATLYWYQQILGQGPKLLIQFQNNGVVDDSQLPKDRFSAERLKGVDSTLKIQPAKLEDSAVYLCASSLVRPTLSGANVLTFGAGSRLTVL.

This chain links TRBV5-1 with TRBJ2-3; TCRdb's D call of TRBD1 is untestable without DNA. Germline-derived CDR1 and CDR2 are SGHRS and YFSETQ. The CDR3 spans 15 residues. This chain's CDR3 is CASRGRTGAADTQYF.

The chain is built from TRBV2 and TRBJ2-1; the D call of TRBD1 rests on TCRdb alone, since no DNA is present to check it. Per the germline V gene, CDR1 is SNHLY and CDR2 is FYNNEI. This CDR3 region has 14 residues. This chain's CDR3 is CASTSGQLNNEQFF.

This chain joins TRBV29-1 and TRBJ2-5; TCRdb reports TRBD2, a call that lacks DNA to check it against. CDR3 length equals 14 residues. Germline loops: CDR1 SQVTM, CDR2 ANQGSEA. CDR3 residues: CSVELAGPKETQYF.

This chain uses TRBV7-3 with TRBJ2-3; TCRdb returns TRBD1, unconfirmable since there is no DNA. Germline V gives CDR1 SGHTA, CDR2 FQGTGA. This CDR3 is built from 16 residues. CDR3 loop: CASSLGAGATTDTQYF.

The chain couples TRBV10-3 to TRBJ2-1; TCRdb's D call of TRBD2 is untestable without DNA. This CDR3 is built from 13 residues. Looked up from germline, CDR1 is ENHRY and CDR2 is SYGVKD. The CDR3 region is CAISETAGGEQFF.

The gene calls are TRBV18 and TRBJ1-2; TCRdb lists TRBD1, though no DNA is available to test this call. The CDR3 has 17 amino acids. Germline CDR1 KGHSH, CDR2 LQKENI. The CDR3 region is CASSPNHPGSTLYGYTF.

The chain couples TRBV3-1 to TRBJ2-7; TCRdb picks TRBD2, but there is no DNA to check that call. The germline CDR1 and CDR2 sequences are LGHDT and YNNKEL (reference sequence). The CDR3 runs to 14 residues. The CDR3 region is CASSQGAGPLEQYF.

The genes are TRBV6-2 or TRBV6-3 and TRBJ2-2; TCRdb selects TRBD1, and the lack of DNA leaves this call unchecked. CDR3 length equals 16 residues. The germline gives CDR1 MNHEY, CDR2 SVGEGT. The CDR3 reads CASSYPGQGRLGELFF.

The chain links TRBV5-1 to TRBJ1-4. Germline CDR1 SGHRS, CDR2 YFSETQ. This CDR3 spans 15 amino acids. CDR3 sequence reads: CASSLGGADNEKLFF.

The chain combines TRBV9 with TRBJ2-3; there is no DNA to check the TCRdb D call of TRBD1. From germline, CDR1 is SGDLS and CDR2 YYNGEE. CDR3 length: 14 residues. CDR3 amino acids: CASSAGQLTDTQYF.

The chain's CDR3 is CSASMGDRYNEQFF. The chain has TRBV20-1 and TRBJ2-1; TCRdb's D call of TRBD1 is untestable without DNA. There are 14 residues in the CDR3. Germline V gives CDR1 DFQATT, CDR2 SNEGSKA (reference sequence).

The V and J genes are TRBV20-1 and TRBJ1-3. The CDR3 contains 14 residues. Germline-derived CDR1 and CDR2 are DFQATT and SNEGSKA (reference sequence). CDR3 sequence reads: CSARKDLSGNTIYF.

V and J are TRBV5-6 and TRBJ2-5. Germline lookup yields CDR1 SGHDT and CDR2 YYEEEE. This CDR3 is 13 amino acids long. The CDR3 here is CASSSNPQETQYF. The complete variable domain, with remaining parts taken from reference TRBV5-6 and TRBJ2-5, reads DAGVTQSPTHLIKTRGQQVTLRCSPKSGHDTVSWYQQALGQGPQFIFQYYEEEERQRGNFPDRFSGHQFPNYSSELNVNALLLGDSALYLCASSSNPQETQYFGPGTRLLVL.

The rearrangement joins TRBV5-1 to TRBJ2-1; TCRdb's assignment of TRBD1 cannot be checked, as there is no DNA. This CDR3 has 13 amino acids. Germline CDR1 SGHRS, CDR2 YFSETQ. The chain's CDR3 is CASTGEIYNEQFF.

The chain has TRBV5-1 and TRBJ1-4. Germline V gene data show CDR1 as SGHRS and CDR2 as YFSETQ. The CDR3 covers 15 residues. This chain's CDR3 is CASSLESVINEKLFF. The full variable domain, its missing parts supplied by reference TRBV5-1 and TRBJ1-4, is KAGVTQTPRYLIKTRGQQVTLSCSPISGHRSVSWYQQTPGQGLQFLFEYFSETQRNKGNFPGRFSGRQFSNSRSEMNVSTLELGDSALYLCASSLESVINEKLFFGSGTQLSVL.

The rearrangement links TRBV7-3 to TRBJ2-3; absent DNA, TCRdb's TRBD2 call cannot be checked. This CDR3 has 16 amino acids. Germline CDR1 reads SGHTA; CDR2 reads FQGTGA. CDR3 protein: CASSLTPGLPTDTQYF.

V usage is TRBV2 and J usage is TRBJ1-1; TCRdb's assignment of TRBD1 cannot be checked, as there is no DNA. CDR1 is SNHLY and CDR2 is FYNNEI in the germline V gene. The CDR3 extends over 13 amino acids. CDR3 region: CASSSDRDTEAFF.

The chain employs TRBV10-3 and TRBJ2-3; the TCRdb call, TRBD1, lacks DNA for checking. This CDR3 has 15 residues. Germline loops: CDR1 ENHRY, CDR2 SYGVKD. This chain's CDR3 is CAISLSGASTDTQYF.

The chain joins TRBV2 to TRBJ2-3; absent DNA, TCRdb's TRBD2 call cannot be checked. Germline lookup yields CDR1 SNHLY and CDR2 FYNNEI. The CDR3 sequence is 18 residues long. The CDR3 sequence: CASSVTSGGTSSTDTQYF.

This chain uses TRBV7-8 with TRBJ1-3; the D call of TRBD1 rests on TCRdb alone, since no DNA is present to check it. Germline loops: CDR1 SGHVS, CDR2 FQNEAQ. The length of the CDR3 is 20 residues. The CDR3 here is CASSLYYLWLETGAGNTIYF.

The V and J genes are TRBV6-1 and TRBJ2-6; TCRdb gives TRBD1 as the D gene, but with no DNA this cannot be confirmed. The CDR3 loop spans 17 amino acids. Germline-derived CDR1 and CDR2 are MNHNS and SASEGT. The CDR3 is CASSGQGSPSGANVLTF.

This sequence joins TRBV12-3 or TRBV12-4 and TRBJ2-5; TCRdb gives TRBD1 as the D gene, but with no DNA this cannot be confirmed. The CDR3 contains 15 residues. The CDR3 region is CASSPRDGEREAQYF.

CDR3 in amino acids: CASRPRAISGGANVLTF. This sequence joins TRBV7-9 and TRBJ2-6; TCRdb designates TRBD2, a call that cannot be tested without DNA. CDR1 is SEHNR, CDR2 FQNEAQ, per germline (reference sequence). The CDR3 is made up of 17 amino acids.